This T cell receptor beta chain was sequenced during a study of blood T cell repertoires in COVID-19. V lost 5 bases and J lost 8, with 10 bases in between. This CDR3 has 12 residues. From germline, CDR1 is SEHNR and CDR2 FQNEAQ (reference sequence). Libraries were prepared by immunoSEQ multiplex PCR; TCRdb keeps only in-frame clonotypes and omits some of them. The sample consists of 95,000 to 100,000 clones, about 80% of them appearing once. This chain connects TRBV7-9 to TRBJ1-5, with D possibly matching TRBD1 (5 bases). This TCR came from a man between 65 and 85 years old with acute or convalescent COVID-19. The sequenced material came from peripheral blood. CDR3 loop: CASSQGLEPQHF. The CDR3 region has the DNA TGTGCCAGCAGCCAGGGTTTAGAGCCCCAGCATTTT.